The rows below give T cell receptor beta chains drawn from one sample of a study of Graves' ophthalmopathy and Graves' hyperthyroidism. MiXCR, applied by TCRdb to the multiplex PCR reads, yields one record per CDR3 protein. The table records about 1.2 million distinct CDR3 sequences, 35% to 45% of them present only once. Sequenced input: peripheral blood or thyroid tissue (not recorded which). These receptors were collected from an adult man with Graves' hyperthyroidism. The CDR3 runs from the conserved cysteine through the conserved F or W. A D gene is named only where the DNA matches it firmly. Some rows mark clone size as missing; the rest say once, few, many or name a class of expanded clone.

J | D | V | size | CDR3 | DNA
TRBJ1-5 | NA | TRBV7-9 | NA | CASSGTIGQYQETQHF | TGTGCCAGCAGTGGAACGATTGGACAGTACCAAGAGACCCAGCATTTT
TRBJ1-5 | TRBD1 | TRBV19 | many | CASSISYRGLEQPQHF | TGTGCCAGTAGTATATCCTACAGGGGTTTAGAACAGCCCCAGCATTTT
TRBJ2-5 | TRBD2 | TRBV15 | once | CATSRGSLAGEAQYF | TGTGCCACCAGCAGAGGATCACTAGCGGGAGAGGCCCAGTACTTC
TRBJ2-2 | NA | TRBV2 | NA | CASSEVTRGELFF | TGTGCCAGCAGTGAAGTTACCCGTGGGGAGCTGTTTTTT
TRBJ1-4 | TRBD1 | TRBV10-3 | few | CAISSAGQTNEKLFF | TGTGCCATCAGTTCCGCGGGACAGACTAATGAAAAACTGTTTTTT
TRBJ2-7 | TRBD1 | TRBV19 | NA | CASSITGTDSYEQYF | TGTGCCAGTAGCATCACCGGGACAGACTCCTACGAGCAGTACTTC
TRBJ1-1 | NA | TRBV29-1 | NA | CSGAQGGYTEAFF | TGCAGCGGTGCCCAGGGAGGGTACACTGAAGCTTTCTTT
TRBJ1-1 | NA | TRBV29-1 | once | CSVEGTKGGAFF | TGCAGCGTTGAAGGGACGAAAGGCGGTGCTTTCTTT
TRBJ1-6 | TRBD1 | TRBV25-1 | NA | CASRDAGGNSPLHF | TGTGCCAGCAGAGACGCAGGGGGTAATTCACCCCTCCACTTT
TRBJ2-5 | NA | TRBV2 | many | CASGQPSETQYF | TGTGCCAGCGGACAGCCGAGCGAGACCCAGTACTTC
TRBJ2-7 | TRBD2 | TRBV7-3 | NA | CASSLIGGMNYEQYF | TGTGCCAGCAGCTTAATCGGGGGGATGAACTACGAGCAGTACTTC
TRBJ2-5 | TRBD1 | TRBV25-1 | once | CASSAGTGGNQETQYF | TGTGCCAGCAGCGCCGGGACAGGGGGCAACCAAGAGACCCAGTACTTC
TRBJ2-7 | TRBD1 | TRBV6-6 | many | CASSSTRQGADEQYF | TGTGCCAGCAGTTCGACAAGACAGGGGGCTGACGAGCAGTACTTC
TRBJ1-1 | NA | TRBV6-2/TRBV6-3 | NA | CASRSVLNTEAFF | TGTGCCAGCAGGTCTGTCCTGAACACTGAAGCTTTCTTT
TRBJ1-2 | NA | TRBV3-1 | few | CASSQLTGYGYTF | TGTGCCAGCAGCCAACTTACAGGATATGGCTACACCTTC
TRBJ2-7 | NA | TRBV11-3 | NA | CASSPGHGSEQYF | TGTGCCAGCAGTCCAGGGCATGGCAGCGAGCAGTACTTC
TRBJ2-7 | NA | TRBV11-2 | many | CASSFTGEIEQYF | TGTGCCAGCAGCTTTACGGGCGAAATCGAGCAGTACTTC
TRBJ2-5 | NA | TRBV28 | NA | CASRVGREETQYF | TGTGCCAGCAGAGTGGGGCGAGAAGAGACCCAGTACTTC
TRBJ2-2 | NA | TRBV4-1 | few | CASSQLARQSSRELFF | TGCGCCAGCAGCCAATTGGCGCGACAGAGCTCAAGGGAGCTGTTTTTT
TRBJ2-6 | TRBD1 | TRBV20-1 | NA | CSAATGGFTGANVLTF | TGCAGTGCGGCGACAGGGGGCTTCACTGGGGCCAACGTCCTGACTTTC
TRBJ2-2 | NA | TRBV7-9 | many | CASSLKAGELFF | TGTGCCAGCAGCTTGAAGGCCGGGGAGCTGTTTTTT
TRBJ1-1 | TRBD1 | TRBV6-2/TRBV6-3 | NA | CASSPGTGWTNTEAFF | TGTGCCAGCAGCCCCGGGACAGGGTGGACGAACACTGAAGCTTTCTTT
TRBJ1-3 | TRBD1 | TRBV20-1 | NA | CSVVQGAGNTIYF | TGCAGTGTCGTACAGGGGGCTGGAAACACCATATATTTT
TRBJ1-1 | TRBD1 | TRBV13 | few | CASSYGQGMRGTEAFF | TGTGCCAGCAGCTACGGACAGGGGATGAGGGGGACTGAAGCTTTCTTT
TRBJ2-5 | TRBD2 | TRBV11-2 | NA | CASSPTGLAAPVETQYF | TGTGCCAGCAGCCCGACAGGACTAGCGGCCCCCGTGGAGACCCAGTACTTC
TRBJ1-4 | TRBD1 | TRBV29-1 | few | CSVRDRGTTNEKLFF | TGCAGCGTGAGGGACAGGGGGACCACTAATGAAAAACTGTTTTTT
TRBJ1-5 | TRBD1 | TRBV25-1 | NA | CASSEGARGRSNQPQHF | TGTGCCAGCAGTGAGGGTGCCAGGGGGCGAAGCAATCAGCCCCAGCATTTT
TRBJ2-5 | TRBD1 | TRBV7-8 | NA | CASSSGTANQPQYF | TGTGCCAGCAGCTCCGGGACAGCTAATCAGCCCCAGTACTTC
TRBJ2-5 | TRBD1 | TRBV14 | NA | CASSQWTGGIQGTQYF | TGTGCCAGCAGCCAATGGACAGGGGGTATCCAAGGGACCCAGTACTTC
TRBJ2-5 | TRBD1 | TRBV7-2 | many | CASRPTTGVGETQYF | TGTGCCAGCAGACCTACAACAGGGGTCGGGGAGACCCAGTACTTC
TRBJ1-3 | NA | TRBV7-2 | NA | CASSSPQTRYGNTIYF | TGTGCCAGCAGCTCGCCCCAGACACGTTATGGAAACACCATATATTTT
TRBJ1-4 | TRBD1 | TRBV7-9 | NA | CASRSRDRHEKLFF | TGTGCCAGCAGATCCCGGGACAGGCATGAAAAACTGTTTTTT
TRBJ1-1 | NA | TRBV7-2 | NA | CASSPIQGGDTEAFF | TGTGCCAGTAGTCCCATACAGGGAGGGGACACTGAAGCTTTCTTT
TRBJ2-5 | NA | TRBV6-5 | NA | CASSSGGTGGQETQYF | TGTGCCAGCAGTTCCGGGGGGACAGGTGGACAAGAGACCCAGTACTTC
TRBJ1-5 | NA | TRBV7-2 | many | CASSASRTFRSNQPQHF | TGTGCCAGCAGCGCGAGTCGGACCTTCCGTAGCAATCAGCCCCAGCATTTT
TRBJ1-4 | TRBD1 | TRBV20-1 | many | CSARDLRVGGEKLFF | TGCAGTGCTAGAGATCTCAGGGTAGGGGGCGAAAAACTGTTTTTT
TRBJ2-2 | NA | TRBV9 | many | CASRRSTGELFF | TGTGCCAGCCGTCGTAGCACCGGGGAGCTGTTTTTT
TRBJ1-6 | NA | TRBV7-2 | NA | CASSFPEAPLHF | TGTGCCAGCAGCTTCCCCGAAGCACCCCTCCACTTT
TRBJ2-2 | TRBD1 | TRBV20-1 | NA | CSPGQGSTGELFF | TGCAGTCCAGGACAGGGGTCGACCGGGGAGCTGTTTTTT
TRBJ2-5 | NA | TRBV7-2 | many | CASSPSSGETQYF | TGTGCCAGCAGCCCGAGTAGCGGCGAGACCCAGTACTTC
TRBJ1-1 | TRBD1 | TRBV19 | NA | CASRHGTARSTEAFF | TGTGCCAGCAGGCACGGGACAGCACGGAGCACTGAAGCTTTCTTT